This T cell receptor beta chain originates from a study of blood T cell repertoires in COVID-19. Looking at the study overall: Some COVID-19 samples were acute and others convalescent; all came from the United States, Italy and Spain. Sources were T cells, B-cell-depleted T cells, or PBMCs; the material itself was cDNA or gDNA.

With V trimmed by 1 base and J by 8 bases, 4 bases remained unmatched. The CDR3 totals 13 residues. Germline V gene sequence: CDR1 SEHNR, CDR2 FQNEAQ (reference sequence). In the original workflow: How many nucleated cells were present was estimated from reference gene primer amplification. Repertoires were generated with immunoSEQ multiplex PCR, while TCRdb's copy carries only in-frame clones and drops some. V and J calls and clone size come straight from that table; D and trimming were deduced from the DNA. This table holds about 320,000 clones, about 82% found once. Concerning this clone itself: The same CDR3 can be traced to other DNA sequences in this sample.

The origin of this receptor is a human donor in a cohort sampled during active COVID-19. Sequencing was done on a sample of peripheral blood. This sequence joins TRBV7-9 and TRBJ1-2; 7 positions match TRBD1. The CDR3: CASSLGQGRGYTF. CDR3 coding DNA: TGTGCCAGCAGCTTAGGACAGGGCCGCGGCTACACCTTC.